The T cell receptor beta chain described here comes from a study of identifying expanded T cells in peripheral blood. Findings and caveats of the study: Differentially abundant clones: roughly 1.3 between replicates, 15 to 17 at two to three weeks, over 18 at four.

Collection occurred without any documented infections or immune events in donors. This CDR3 is 14 amino acids long. Between the trimmed V and J ends, which lost 6 bases and 3 bases, there was a span of 12 bases. CDR1 and CDR2 (germline): ENHRY, SYGVKD. Profiled with immunoSEQ multiplex PCR; TCRdb holds only in-frame clones, not every one. The table shows approximately 79,000 clones, with almost 90% occurring only once. As to this clone: Its antigen is still unknown.

Material for sequencing was blood. The TCR sequence derives from a person aged 18 to 75 in good health. V and J are TRBV10-3 and TRBJ1-5; D is undetermined. The chain's CDR3 is CAISIDQYNQPQHF. The CDR3 coding sequence is TGTGCCATCAGCATCGACCAATACAATCAGCCCCAGCATTTT.